This T cell receptor beta chain emerged from a study of T cell responses to AZD1222 COVID-19 vaccine. The protocol was immunoSEQ multiplex PCR, while the TCRdb copy is restricted to in-frame clones and leaves out a portion. The top ten hold about 8.4% of the sample, which has about 87,000 clones, 90% seen once. Regarding this clone: Antigen specificity is unknown.

General study results and limits: The donor cohort was predominantly white British with a female majority, and clonal diversity may have been underestimated.

CDR3 length: 13 residues. Germline lookup yields CDR1 SGHAT and CDR2 FQNNGV. V was clipped by 3 bases and J by 1 base, with 7 bases between them. Source: peripheral blood, taken on day 0 of AZD1222 vaccination. The chain is built from TRBV11-2 and TRBJ2-7; D may be TRBD2 (5 bases). This clonotype was sampled from an adult in good health. The CDR3 DNA reads TGTGCCAGCAGCTTCTGGGAGTCCTACGAGCAGTACTTC. This translates into CASSFWESYEQYF. The entire variable domain, with the rest obtained from reference TRBV11-2 and TRBJ2-7, is as follows: EAGVAQSPRYKIIEKRQSVAFWCNPISGHATLYWYQQILGQGPKLLIQFQNNGVVDDSQLPKDRFSAERLKGVDSTLKIQPAKLEDSAVYLCASSFWESYEQYFGPGTRLTVT.